Following are 10 T cell receptor beta chains from one sample sequenced in a study of identical twins. A single record per CDR3 protein comes from TCRdb applying MiXCR to the 5' RACE reads. Of 1.5 million to 2 million distinct CDR3 sequences in the sample, about 30% are singletons; the top ten hold approximately 0.25%. The sample taken for sequencing was cord blood. These receptors were taken from a newborn girl in good health.

V and J are TRBV7-2 and TRBJ1-1; 9 bases agree with TRBD1. Unmatched junction bases numbered 7, after V lost 5 bases and J lost 6 bases. CDR3 length: 14 residues. Per germline, CDR1 SGHTA and CDR2 FQGNSA. In DNA form, the CDR3 reads TGTGCCAGCAGCAGACGACAGGGGGACGCTGAAGCTTTCTTT. Translation gives CASSRRQGDAEAFF. Full variable domain (missing parts from reference TRBV7-2 and TRBJ1-1): GAGVSQSPSNKVTEKGKDVELRCDPISGHTALYWYRQSLGQGLEFLIYFQGNSAPDKSGLPSDRFSAERTGGSVSTLTIQRTQQEDSAVYLCASSRRQGDAEAFFGQGTRLTVV.

This clonotype was counted between two and nine times. V usage is TRBV6-2 or TRBV6-3 and J usage is TRBJ2-1; 12 nucleotides agree with TRBD2. The CDR3 extends over 17 amino acids. Germline V gives CDR1 MNHEY, CDR2 SVGEGT. V shed 0 bases and J 0 bases; nucleotides not matched to a gene: 0. The CDR3 protein is CASSYSTSGGSYNEQFF. The CDR3 nucleotides are TGTGCCAGCAGTTACTCGACTAGCGGGGGCTCCTACAATGAGCAGTTCTTC.

The rearrangement links TRBV20-1 to TRBJ2-3; 13 bases are shared with TRBD2. Trimming at V came to 1 base and at J to 0 bases, leaving 7 bases not matched to a gene. The CDR3 is made up of 18 amino acids. Germline lookup yields CDR1 DFQATT and CDR2 SNEGSKA (reference sequence). Here the CDR3 DNA reads TGCAGTGCTAGAGGACTAGCGGGGGGTCCCACTAGCACAGATACGCAGTATTTT. Translated, it gives CSARGLAGGPTSTDTQYF.

This clonotype was found a few times. The chain joins TRBV28 to TRBJ1-6, with 8 bases aligning to TRBD1. V shed 5 bases and J 9 bases; nucleotides not matched to a gene: 3. Germline assignment: CDR1 MDHEN and CDR2 SYDVKM. This CDR3 region has 13 residues. CDR3 coding DNA: TGTGCCAGCAGTCATGACAGGGGTTCACCCCTCCACTTT. Protein: CASSHDRGSPLHF. The variable domain in full, with the rest retrieved from reference TRBV28 and TRBJ1-6, is DVKVTQSSRYLVKRTGEKVFLECVQDMDHENMFWYRQDPGLGLRLIYFSYDVKMKEKGDIPEGYSVSREKKERFSLILESASTNQTSMYLCASSHDRGSPLHFGNGTRLTVT.

About this clonotype itself: A much larger clonotype is one base distant, so this may be a read error. This chain uses TRBV10-3 with TRBJ2-4; TRBD1 might be the D (6 bases). The assigned J gene may be wrong: the sequence end matches TRBJ2-7 better. CDR1 is ENHRY, CDR2 SYGVKD, per germline. This CDR3 has 14 amino acids. The CDR3 nucleotides are TGTGCCATCTGCCCGGGACAAACCAAATACGAGCAGTACTTC. It specifies CAICPGQTKYEQYF.

In the case of this clonotype: One end of the junction varies from germline; a read error may be responsible. This chain joins TRBV6-5 and TRBJ2-5; 10 bases map to TRBD2. Germline V gene lookup returns CDR1 MNHEY and CDR2 SVGAGI. The CDR3 has 15 amino acids. In nucleotides, the CDR3 is TGTGCCAGCAGTTACTCAGCGGGAGGGCAAGAGACCCACTACTTC. Translation: CASSYSAGGQETHYF.

The chain joins TRBV20-1 to TRBJ2-5; D is perhaps TRBD2 (6 bases). In germline, CDR1 is DFQATT, CDR2 SNEGSKA (reference sequence). The CDR3 is 13 residues long. Trimming left V 3 bases short and J 3 bases short, with 11 bases between. The CDR3 DNA is TGCAGTGCTAGTTCGTCGGGGGAAGAGACCCAGTACTTC. The encoded protein is CSASSSGEETQYF.

The rearrangement links TRBV14 to TRBJ1-1, with D unclear. The CDR3 is made up of 15 amino acids. Per the germline V gene, CDR1 is SGHDN and CDR2 is FVKESK. Trimming removed 0 bases from V and 1 base from J, with 9 bases in between. CDR3 region: CASSQERLSNTEAFF. The DNA for the CDR3 is TGTGCCAGCAGCCAAGAACGGCTTTCGAACACTGAAGCTTTCTTT. The full variable domain, rest sourced from reference TRBV14 and TRBJ1-1, is EAGVTQFPSHSVIEKGQTVTLRCDPISGHDNLYWYRRVMGKEIKFLLHFVKESKQDESGMPNNRFLAERTGGTYSTLKVQPAELEDSGVYFCASSQERLSNTEAFFGQGTRLTVV.

This clonotype was counted at least ten times. The J gene is TRBJ2-1, the V gene TRBV28, with 11 bases lining up with TRBD2. This CDR3 region has 16 residues. V shed 6 bases and J 4 bases; nucleotides not matched to a gene: 8. CDR1 and CDR2 from the germline V gene are MDHEN and SYDVKM. The CDR3 protein is CASRPGTSGPYNEQFF. In DNA, the CDR3 is TGTGCCAGCAGACCCGGGACTAGCGGTCCATACAATGAGCAGTTCTTC.

This rearrangement joins TRBV2 to TRBJ2-7; 8 bases fit TRBD1. Germline trimming cut 5 bases from V and 4 bases from J; bases unmatched to any gene: 10. The germline V gene encodes CDR1 SNHLY and CDR2 FYNNEI. The CDR3 spans 15 residues. In DNA form, the CDR3 reads TGTGCCAGCAGTCTAGGACAGGGCGGGGTTTACGAGCAGTACTTC. Its protein is CASSLGQGGVYEQYF. Combining the CDR3 with reference TRBV2 and TRBJ2-7 gives the whole variable domain EPEVTQTPSHQVTQMGQEVILRCVPISNHLYFYWYRQILGQKVEFLVSFYNNEISEKSEIFDDQFSVERPDGSNFTLKIRSTKLEDSAMYFCASSLGQGGVYEQYFGPGTRLTVT.